A single sample gave rise to the 8 T cell receptor beta chains below, sequenced in a study of Graves' ophthalmopathy and Graves' hyperthyroidism. Using RNA transcripts, the TCR beta CDR3 regions were amplified. First-round RT-PCR relied on HTBI primers, and a second-round multiplex PCR came next. TCRdb called the multiplex PCR reads again in MiXCR, with one record for every CDR3 protein. Found here are 650,000 to 900,000 distinct CDR3 sequences, 40% of them singletons; the top ten hold approximately 43%. The sample consisted of peripheral blood. The receptors were gathered from an adult man with Graves' ophthalmopathy.

The chain carries TRBV7-2 and TRBJ2-7; maybe TRBD1 (5 bases). V dropped 2 bases and J dropped 3 bases, with 11 bases sitting between them. The length of the CDR3 is 14 residues. CDR1 is SGHTA, CDR2 FQGNSA, per germline. The CDR3 loop is CASSLLGAGYEQYF. The CDR3 nucleotides are TGTGCCAGCAGCTTATTAGGGGCCGGCTACGAGCAGTACTTC.

The gene calls are TRBV7-9 and TRBJ2-7, with 9 bases aligning to TRBD2. This CDR3 comprises 15 residues. Germline lookup yields CDR1 SEHNR and CDR2 FQNEAQ (reference sequence). Unmatched junction bases numbered 5, after V lost 2 bases and J lost 3 bases. The CDR3 DNA reads as TGTGCCAGCAGCTTAATAGCGGGGGACCGCTACGAGCAGTACTTC. The encoded protein is CASSLIAGDRYEQYF.

The rearrangement joins TRBV2 to TRBJ2-2; no clear D. Germline V CDR1 and CDR2: SNHLY, FYNNEI. The CDR3 has 11 amino acids. Trimming stripped 8 bases from V and 6 bases from J, with 7 bases between. The CDR3 sequence: CASQLPGELFF. The CDR3 nucleotides are TGTGCCAGCCAGTTACCCGGGGAGCTGTTTTTT.

J is TRBJ1-1 and V is TRBV20-1; D perhaps matches TRBD1 (6 bases). The CDR3 runs to 15 residues. Trimming left V 5 bases short and J 5 bases short, with 21 bases between. CDR1 and CDR2 (germline): DFQATT, SNEGSKA (reference sequence). The DNA for the CDR3 is TGCAGTGCTTCCACTTCGACAGGCGGGGGGACTGAAGCTTTCTTT. Its translation is CSASTSTGGGTEAFF.

The genes are TRBV6-5 and TRBJ1-2; no clear D. The CDR3 has 12 residues. V was cut by 8 bases and J by 6 bases, with 13 bases left in between. Germline-derived CDR1 and CDR2 are MNHEY and SVGAGI. This chain's CDR3 is CASSRGSDGYTF. CDR3 bases: TGTGCCAGCTCAAGAGGGTCCGATGGCTACACCTTC.

This clonotype was counted ten times or more. J is TRBJ2-7 and V is TRBV15; D remains unclear. V lost 4 bases and J lost 3, with 10 bases in between. The CDR3 has 13 amino acids. CDR1 and CDR2 (germline): LNHNV, YYDKDF (reference sequence). Here the CDR3 DNA reads TGTGCCACCAGCACCCGACGGTTCTACGAGCAGTACTTC. Its protein product is CATSTRRFYEQYF.

The chain uses TRBV10-3 and TRBJ2-7; 11 positions match TRBD1. The CDR3 loop spans 15 amino acids. Per germline, CDR1 ENHRY and CDR2 SYGVKD. The trim removed 7 bases at V and 3 bases at J, leaving 8 bases unmatched. The CDR3 DNA follows: TGTGCCATCAATGACCCGGACAGGGGGCGCTACGAGCAGTACTTC. It yields the protein CAINDPDRGRYEQYF.

At least ten counts were recorded for this clonotype. CDR3 DNA: TGTGCCACCAGCGTATACAGGGGCCCCTCGTCTGAAGCTTTCTTT. Protein sequence: CATSVYRGPSSEAFF. The V call is TRBV15, the J call TRBJ1-1, with 7 bases that match TRBD1. This CDR3 is built from 15 residues. With 5 bases clipped from V and 6 bases from J, the junction kept 12 bases outside the gene matches. Germline V gene sequence: CDR1 LNHNV, CDR2 YYDKDF (reference sequence). Filled out from reference TRBV15 and TRBJ1-1, the complete variable domain reads DAMVIQNPRYQVTQFGKPVTLSCSQTLNHNVMYWYQQKSSQAPKLLFHYYDKDFNNEADTPDNFQSRRPNTSFCFLDIRSPGLGDTAMYLCATSVYRGPSSEAFFGQGTRLTVV.